The 21 T cell receptor beta chains in this list originate from one sample, sequenced in a study of Ad26.COV2.S vaccination and SARS-CoV-2 variants. Indicated treatment: some 20 received Ad26.COV2.S at low or high dose, single or two shots; about 5 received placebo; per-sample allocation not given. After the first vaccine or placebo injection, samples were drawn on day 63. TCRdb's copy holds only in-frame clones and misses some; the assay was immunoSEQ multiplex PCR. In the table there are fewer than 500,000 clones, 90% of which are singletons. The sample here was peripheral blood, taken in a trial of Ad26.COV2.S vaccine versus placebo. These TCRs come from a person between 18 and 65 years old who received the Ad26.COV2.S COVID-19 vaccine or a placebo.

Only a few counts were recorded for this clone. The V gene is TRBV5-8, the J gene TRBJ1-5; D remains unclear. The CDR3 length is 15 residues. V shed 1 base and J shed 2 bases, with 10 bases lying between them. Germline V CDR1 and CDR2: SGHTS, YDEGEE. Written as DNA, the CDR3 is TGTGCCAGCAGCTTGTTCCCACTCGGCAATCAGCCCCAGCATTTT. This translates into CASSLFPLGNQPQHF.

The CDR3 loop reads CASSIRDRGDHYRQPQHF. The CDR3 region has the DNA TGTGCCAGCAGCATTAGGGACAGGGGAGACCATTACCGTCAGCCCCAGCATTTT. This chain connects TRBV12-1 to TRBJ1-5; the D segment call TRBD1 is taken from the table without a DNA check. TRBV12-1 is described as a pseudogene. The CDR3 sequence is 18 residues long.

Only one count was recorded for this clone. The J gene is TRBJ2-7, the V gene TRBV6-1, with TRBD2 as a possible D gene (7 bases). In germline, CDR1 is MNHNS, CDR2 SASEGT. Trimming took off 7 bases at V and 6 bases at J, with 19 bases between the two ends. There are 14 residues in the CDR3. CDR3 DNA sequence: TGTGCCAGCATAGGGGGGGGGCCGTCCGCCGAGCAGTACTTC. Its translation: CASIGGGPSAEQYF.

The chain joins TRBV24-1 to TRBJ1-1; no clear D gene. V was clipped by 3 bases and J by 6 bases, with 10 bases between them. The CDR3 runs to 13 residues. In germline, CDR1 is KGHDR, CDR2 SFDVKD. This CDR3 reads CATSDHGRAEAFF. The DNA of the CDR3 is TGTGCCACCAGTGATCATGGGAGGGCTGAAGCTTTCTTT.

This sequence joins TRBV2 and TRBJ2-7, with D tentatively TRBD2 (5 bases). The length of the CDR3 is 14 residues. Trimming removed 8 bases from V and 6 bases from J, with 20 bases in between. The V gene's germline CDR1 is SNHLY and CDR2 FYNNEI. The CDR3, as DNA: TGTGCCAGCGACCTAGCCGCCCCCAGAGGCGAGCAGTACTTC. This sequence encodes CASDLAAPRGEQYF.

CDR3 DNA sequence: TGCGCCAGCAGCGCGGGGGGACTAGCGGGCTCTAACAATGAGCAGTTCTTC. This gives the protein CASSAGGLAGSNNEQFF. The rearrangement uses TRBV5-1 and TRBJ2-1; the match to TRBD2 covers 12 bases. Germline trimming cut 4 bases from V and 5 bases from J; bases unmatched to any gene: 10. Germline V lookup: CDR1 SGHRS, CDR2 YFSETQ. This CDR3 comprises 17 residues.

This chain uses TRBV4-1 with TRBJ1-1; D call uncertain. Trimming left V 6 bases short and J 8 bases short, with 19 bases between. The CDR3 runs 14 residues. The germline V gene encodes CDR1 MGHRA and CDR2 YSYEKL. The CDR3 nucleotides read TGCGCCAGCAGGGATCCTTTTAGGCAACGAGAAGCTTTCTTT. This codes for CASRDPFRQREAFF.

A word on this clone: Other nucleotide sequences from this sample produce the same CDR3. The chain carries TRBV11-3 and TRBJ2-1; 9 bases are a match to TRBD2. This CDR3 has 16 amino acids. Germline CDR1 is SGHNT and CDR2 is YENEEA. The J segment lost 4 bases and the V segment lost 1 base, leaving 5 bases of the junction unmatched. The CDR3 bases are TGTGCCAGCAGCTTAGGGGCGGGAGGGAATTACAATGAGCAGTTCTTC. Its protein is CASSLGAGGNYNEQFF.

The chain joins TRBV7-9 to TRBJ1-1; D ambiguous. Trimming stripped 1 base from V and 6 bases from J, with 6 bases between. This CDR3 spans 12 amino acids. The V gene's germline CDR1 is SEHNR and CDR2 FQNEAQ (reference sequence). CDR3 loop: CASSLGSAEAFF. In DNA, the CDR3 is TGTGCCAGCAGCTTAGGGTCAGCTGAAGCTTTCTTT.

This clone was seen a few times. In DNA, the CDR3 is TGCGCCAGCAGCCGCCTACTGGTAGATACGCAGTATTTT. It specifies CASSRLLVDTQYF. The V call is TRBV4-1, the J call TRBJ2-3, with unresolved D. V was shortened by 4 bases and J by 5 bases, with 10 bases between the two germline ends. The CDR3 is made up of 13 amino acids. Germline assignment: CDR1 MGHRA and CDR2 YSYEKL.

The CDR3 protein is CASSLRGTGYEQYF. The CDR3 DNA reads TGTGCCAGCAGCTTACGGGGAACGGGCTACGAGCAGTACTTC. The V call is TRBV11-3, the J call TRBJ2-7; D possibly corresponds to TRBD2 (5 bases). CDR1 is SGHNT, CDR2 YENEEA, per germline. CDR3 length: 14 residues. Trimming pared 2 bases from V and 3 bases from J, leaving 11 bases between.

The chain has TRBV19 and TRBJ2-7, with D possibly matching TRBD2 (6 bases). This CDR3 region has 13 residues. V lost 1 base, J lost 4 bases, and 8 bases lay in between. Germline-derived CDR1 and CDR2 are LNHDA and SQIVND (reference sequence). CDR3 bases: TGTGCCAGTAGTATAGTGGAGGGATACGAGCAGTACTTC. This codes for CASSIVEGYEQYF.

This clone was recorded once. The chain links TRBV9 to TRBJ1-4; 7 nucleotides agree with TRBD1. The CDR3 is made up of 15 amino acids. The J segment lost 3 bases and the V segment lost 4 bases, leaving 6 bases of the junction unmatched. Germline V CDR1 and CDR2: SGDLS, YYNGEE. This chain's CDR3 is CASSPTGAANEKLFF. The DNA for the CDR3 is TGTGCCAGCAGCCCCACAGGGGCGGCTAATGAAAAACTGTTTTTT.

The chain combines TRBV19 with TRBJ2-7; no clear D. Germline V CDR1 and CDR2: LNHDA, SQIVND (reference sequence). The CDR3 contains 13 residues. Trimming removed 2 bases from V and 3 bases from J, with 8 bases in between. CDR3 in amino acids: CASSIKSYYEQYF. The CDR3 region has the DNA TGTGCCAGTAGTATAAAGAGTTACTACGAGCAGTACTTC. Drawing the rest from reference TRBV19 and TRBJ2-7, the complete variable domain is DGGITQSPKYLFRKEGQNVTLSCEQNLNHDAMYWYRQDPGQGLRLIYYSQIVNDFQKGDIAEGYSVSREKKESFPLTVTSAQKNPTAFYLCASSIKSYYEQYFGPGTRLTVT.

This clone was recorded only once. This sequence joins TRBV29-1 and TRBJ2-5; a weak D match, TRBD1 (6 bases). Trimming removed 5 bases from V and 5 bases from J, with 15 bases in between. CDR1 and CDR2 from the germline V gene are SQVTM and ANQGSEA. This CDR3 comprises 13 residues. CDR3 bases: TGCAGCGTTTCGGGCGACAGGCAGGAGACCCAGTACTTC. It codes for CSVSGDRQETQYF.

The chain uses TRBV29-1 and TRBJ2-1; weak D call: TRBD2 (6 bases). The CDR3 is made up of 14 amino acids. The germline V and J ends were trimmed by 6 bases and 4 bases, with 16 bases remaining between them. Germline CDR1 is SQVTM and CDR2 is ANQGSEA. The DNA for the CDR3 is TGCAGCGTCGGGCGGGGAAGTCTTTACAATGAGCAGTTCTTC. Protein sequence: CSVGRGSLYNEQFF.

V usage is TRBV5-1 and J usage is TRBJ2-2, with 10 positions matching TRBD1. Unmatched junction bases numbered 1, after V lost 3 bases and J lost 5 bases. This CDR3 comprises 14 residues. Germline assignment: CDR1 SGHRS and CDR2 YFSETQ. This CDR3 is CASSSGQGTGELFF. The CDR3 DNA reads as TGCGCCAGCAGCTCGGGACAGGGGACCGGGGAGCTGTTTTTT. The full variable domain, its missing parts supplied by reference TRBV5-1 and TRBJ2-2, is KAGVTQTPRYLIKTRGQQVTLSCSPISGHRSVSWYQQTPGQGLQFLFEYFSETQRNKGNFPGRFSGRQFSNSRSEMNVSTLELGDSALYLCASSSGQGTGELFFGEGSRLTVL.

J is TRBJ1-1 and V is TRBV14; D is perhaps TRBD1 (6 bases). Germline V gene data show CDR1 as SGHDN and CDR2 as FVKESK. V was pared by 3 bases and J by 3 bases, with 20 bases between. CDR3 length: 17 residues. CDR3: CASSHLSGDTWHTEAFF. The CDR3, as DNA: TGTGCCAGCAGCCACCTTTCTGGGGACACATGGCACACTGAAGCTTTCTTT.

This clone has more than one count but fewer than ten. J is TRBJ2-7 and V is TRBV23-1; the match to TRBD1 covers 10 bases. TRBV23-1 is sorted into the ORF group, with uncertain function. This CDR3 contains 16 residues. V was pared by 4 bases and J by 6 bases, with 12 bases of the junction left unmatched. Here the CDR3 DNA reads TGCGCCAGCAGTCGCCCGGGACAGGGGCCTCTAGCCGAGCAGTACTTC. Amino acids: CASSRPGQGPLAEQYF.

This clone has just one count. V and J are TRBV27 and TRBJ1-4; no definite D call. Trimming cost V 4 bases and J 10 bases, with 19 bases left between them. This CDR3 contains 15 residues. CDR1 is MNHEY, CDR2 SMNVEV, per germline (reference sequence). The CDR3 spells CASSSTRPGSGKLFF. CDR3 in DNA: TGTGCCAGCAGTTCCACGAGGCCCGGGAGCGGAAAACTGTTTTTT.

This chain uses TRBV18 with TRBJ2-2; 7 nucleotides agree with TRBD1. Per germline, CDR1 KGHSH and CDR2 LQKENI. J gave up 3 bases and V 0 bases, and 4 bases lay outside the gene matches. The CDR3 loop spans 16 amino acids. CDR3 loop: CASSPPGQRDTGELFF. DNA of the CDR3: TGTGCCAGCTCACCACCGGGACAGAGGGACACCGGGGAGCTGTTTTTT.